What follows is one TCR beta chain and its context. Its recognized antigen is unknown. Nothing much larger sits one base from this clone, and base qualities are not available. Its CDR3 holds 17 amino acids, cysteine through phenylalanine. Here the CDR3 DNA is all that survives: 51 bases in frame from base 1. As encoded in the germline V gene (reference sequence), CDR1 is SEHNR while CDR2 is FQNEAQ. Trimming takes 4 bases off V and 2 bases off J; junction bases not matched to a gene: 10. The data originate from a study of shared clonotypes between healthy human individuals (TCRdb year 2020). For the study in its entirety: The cohort included a few men and a couple of women between 18 and 49 years of age. Different laboratories and diverse techniques were used to prepare libraries and sequence TCR repertoires, to increase sequencing depth and limit assay-specific biases. For each donor, three plates each were used for CD4 naive and CD4 memory, two plates were used for CD8 naive, and one plate was used for CD8 memory. Each donor's leukapheresis produced roughly between roughly 0.85 and 9.5 billion PBMCs. The study deeply sequenced blood TCR repertoires of about five healthy adults to estimate repertoire size and the extent of clonotype sharing between individuals. The study at large found these results: Rarefaction of sorted-subset datasets indicated incomplete sequencing despite the large sequencing depth. Naive subsets generally had larger estimated clonotype richness than memory subsets. Compared with non-shared clonotypes, the clonotypes found in all four sorted-subset donors had higher generation probabilities. Sampling was restricted to blood, and TCR repertoires in tissue are likely to differ from TCR repertoires in blood. Because the study included a small number of donors, the genetic and exposure-history diversity represented was limited. Based on pairwise subsampling, the degree of clonotype sharing among donors was expected to be affected by sequencing depth. Across a few donors, around 5% of naive CD4, 3% to 3.5% of naive CD8, about 2.3% of memory CD4, and 0.3% to 0.45% of memory CD8 clonotypes were shared.

CD8 naive samples consisted of CD45RO-negative cells that were positively selected for CCR7, yielding a CD45RA+CCR7+ population without TemRA cells. The donors were healthy, HIV-negative adults with no recently reported acute infections or vaccinations. Every donor was a Caucasian adult residing in Nashville, Tennessee, USA. After blood collection by leukapheresis, PBMCs were isolated using Ficoll-Histopaque density gradient centrifugation and then cryopreserved in the vapor phase of liquid nitrogen. Purity and quantity of every magnetically sorted T cell population were checked by analytical flow cytometry. Genomic DNA was isolated from every sorted fraction and measured by UV absorbance on a Nanodrop 2000c. TCR CDR3 regions were amplified from genomic DNA by multiplex PCR using the deep immunoSEQ assay. Extracted genomic DNA from each cell subset was spread evenly across all wells of several immunoSEQ 96-well plates, with each plate serving as a replicate. For sorted subsets, 200 ng of genomic DNA, equivalent to around 29,000 T cell genomes, went into each replicate PCR. Purified libraries were quantified with a Qubit 3.0 fluorometer, sized on a Bioanalyzer 2100, and re-quantified with the KAPA Library Quantification kit. Every immunoSEQ 96-well plate was sequenced on a separate single-read 150-cycle Illumina NextSeq 550 flow cell. Regarding the original processing steps: Because only junctional sequences without quality scores were contained in the immunoSEQ output, filtering matching that applied to full-length reads could not be performed. Sequences were annotated with PyIR, a Python wrapper for IgBLAST v1.9, using IMGT germline references to assign V/J genes and CDR3. Any read was removed if the V/J assignment was weak (E-value above 1e-6), the CDR3 was missing, or the read contained stop codons, out-of-frame junctions, or ambiguous translated residues. V3J clonotypes were defined by identical inferred V gene, J gene, and CDR3 amino acid sequence. Percentage overlap between repertoires was calculated by dividing the number of shared unique clonotypes by the size of the smaller repertoire. Richness of each repertoire was evaluated using RTK rarefaction, the Chao1 estimator, and Recon v2.1 estimates of unobserved clonotypes. Generation probabilities were computed with OLGA for all TCRbeta clonotypes obtained by the gDNA method from several donors. TCRdb carries this immuneACCESS record with in-frame sequences only. Its versions omit some clonotypes, under half of them owing to an unresolved V gene in the studies checked, with the rest unexplained. The DNA gave D and trimming, while V, J and clone size come from that table. This sample lists approximately 740,000 clones; roughly 92% were detected once. Under 30% of the sample goes to the ten largest clones.

This receptor chain uses TRBV7-9 and TRBJ2-7, with 11 bases aligning to TRBD2. The sample taken for sequencing was naive CD8+ T cells sorted from blood. This specimen's cell subset or site label, interpreted: CD45RA+CCR7+. This clonotype was sampled from a man aged 30 to 45 in good health. The CDR3 loop reads CASSSTSPSGRPYEQYF. The nucleotide sequence is TGTGCCAGCAGCTCTACCTCCCCTAGCGGGAGGCCCTACGAGCAGTACTTC.